These 4 T cell receptor beta chains originate from one sample sequenced in a study of control samples from healthy donors and cancer patients. The repertoire was sequenced with immunoSEQ multiplex PCR; TCRdb's copy has only in-frame clones and lacks some. This sample carries about 120,000 clones, 80% to 90% of them seen once, and the ten largest clones take approximately 1.1%. The source material was PBMCs. The source is a woman aged 50 to 60 with colorectal cancer.

This chain uses TRBV21-1 with TRBJ1-4; the D call TRBD1 from the table was never checked on the DNA. TRBV21-1 is a pseudogene locus. The CDR3 sequence is 18 residues long. The DNA for the CDR3 is TGTGCCAGCAGCAAGGGTTGGGACAGCGCCCCGAAGAATGAAAAACTGTTTTTT. This translates into CASSKGWDSAPKNEKLFF.

Of note for this clone: Other DNA sequences in the same sample also yield this CDR3. The CDR3 DNA is TGTGCCAGCAGCCCCCGCGGGGCGACAGATACGCAGTATTTT. Translating it yields CASSPRGATDTQYF. The chain uses TRBV7-3 and TRBJ2-3; D might be TRBD2 (6 bases). Germline CDR1 SGHTA, CDR2 FQGTGA. V shed 5 bases and J shed 3 bases, with 12 bases lying between them. The CDR3 covers 14 residues.

This clone has a single count. The CDR3 nucleotides are TGTGCCAGCAGTCCTATTGGCCTAAACTATGGCTACACCTTC. Translated: CASSPIGLNYGYTF. V gene TRBV28 combines with J gene TRBJ1-2; D ambiguous. The V gene's germline CDR1 is MDHEN and CDR2 SYDVKM. The germline V and J ends were trimmed by 5 bases and 2 bases, with 12 bases remaining between them. The CDR3 has 14 residues.

This chain uses TRBV7-9 with TRBJ2-7; TRBD2 might be the D (5 bases). V was clipped by 3 bases and J by 7 bases, with 10 bases between them. The CDR3 is made up of 12 amino acids. Germline V gene data show CDR1 as SEHNR and CDR2 as FQNEAQ (reference sequence). CDR3 bases: TGTGCCAGCAGCTTCGCGGGCCGGGAGCAGTACTTC. Residues: CASSFAGREQYF. The full variable domain, its missing parts supplied by reference TRBV7-9 and TRBJ2-7, is DTGVSQNPRHKITKRGQNVTFRCDPISEHNRLYWYRQTLGQGPEFLTYFQNEAQLEKSRLLSDRFSAERPKGSFSTLEIQRTEQGDSAMYLCASSFAGREQYFGPGTRLTVT.